This passage covers 11 T cell receptor beta chains from one sample sequenced in a study of CD8 T cells in ankylosing spondylitis. Each CDR3 protein is one row after TCRdb ran MiXCR on the 5' RACE reads. The table includes 200,000 to 300,000 distinct CDR3 sequences, 10% detected once. Sequencing was done on a sample of blood, either unsorted or a sorted T cell fraction (not recorded which). These receptors originate from a male donor with ankylosing spondylitis or in good health (not recorded which).

This clonotype was found many times. The chain links TRBV5-1 to TRBJ2-5; 10 positions match TRBD1. V was pared by 4 bases and J by 4 bases, with 4 bases of the junction left unmatched. The germline gives CDR1 SGHRS, CDR2 YFSETQ. The length of the CDR3 is 14 residues. In DNA, the CDR3 is TGCGCCAGCAGCCCGGACAGGGGGGGAGAGACCCAGTACTTC. The encoded protein is CASSPDRGGETQYF.

This clonotype was detected many times. The chain employs TRBV6-1 and TRBJ2-4, with D tentatively TRBD1 (6 bases). V was cut by 6 bases and J by 5 bases, with 17 bases left in between. This CDR3 region has 15 residues. Germline-derived CDR1 and CDR2 are MNHNS and SASEGT. The CDR3 here is CASSLGWGPENIQYF. CDR3 nucleotides: TGTGCCAGCAGCCTGGGATGGGGGCCGGAAAACATTCAGTACTTC.

This clonotype was counted at least ten times. This chain links TRBV20-1 with TRBJ1-2, with D perhaps matching TRBD1 (6 bases). The V and J ends lost 8 bases and 6 bases respectively, with 22 bases between them. Germline V gene lookup returns CDR1 DFQATT and CDR2 SNEGSKA (reference sequence). The CDR3 sequence is 14 residues long. CDR3 coding DNA: TGCAGTTGGGCCTTCGGGGACACTTATAATGGCTACACCTTC. Encoded protein: CSWAFGDTYNGYTF.

This clonotype was detected many times. The chain couples TRBV6-5 to TRBJ1-5; the D is unclear. This CDR3 spans 15 amino acids. V was pared by 0 bases and J by 2 bases, with 8 bases between. Germline-derived CDR1 and CDR2 are MNHEY and SVGAGI. CDR3 sequence (DNA): TGTGCCAGCAGTTACTCGATACGGGGCAATCAGCCCCAGCATTTT. This translates into CASSYSIRGNQPQHF.

About this clonotype: This may come from a read error, since a much larger clone is one base off. This rearrangement joins TRBV7-9 to TRBJ2-1; TRBD2 might be the D (5 bases). Per the germline V gene, CDR1 is SEHNR and CDR2 is FQNEAQ (reference sequence). The CDR3 spans 16 residues. The V end lost 4 bases, the J end lost 4 bases, and 17 bases lay between the germline ends. CDR3 coding DNA: TGTGCCAGCAGCTATTACAGAGCGGCCAATTACAATGAGCAGTTCTTC. This gives the protein CASSYYRAANYNEQFF.

Many counts were recorded for this clonotype. This chain connects TRBV28 to TRBJ1-2; D is uncertain. The CDR3 runs 14 residues. Per the germline V gene, CDR1 is MDHEN and CDR2 is SYDVKM. With 2 bases removed from V and 8 bases from J, the gap between germline ends came to 15 bases. The CDR3 coding sequence is TGTGCCAGCAGTTTACGCACTATGGTTGCGGGCTACACCTTC. Translating gives CASSLRTMVAGYTF.

As concerns this clonotype: This could be a read error, since a much larger clone is one nucleotide away. The genes are TRBV20-1 and TRBJ2-2; D is possibly TRBD2 (6 bases). The V and J ends lost 3 bases and 1 base respectively, with 6 bases between them. Germline lookup yields CDR1 DFQATT and CDR2 SNEGSKA (reference sequence). This CDR3 has 13 residues. The CDR3 DNA sequence: TGCAGTGCTAGCGGGGGGAACACCGGGGAGCTGTTTTTT. As protein: CSASGGNTGELFF.

This clonotype has ten or more counts. The chain has TRBV27 and TRBJ2-7; 9 nucleotides match TRBD2. V gave up 0 bases and J gave up 3 bases; unmatched junction bases: 6. The CDR3 consists of 16 residues. Germline V gene data show CDR1 as MNHEY and CDR2 as SMNVEV (reference sequence). CDR3 in DNA: TGTGCCAGCAGTTTATCGACTAGCGGAGCGTACTACGAGCAGTACTTC. Translation gives CASSLSTSGAYYEQYF.

At least ten counts were recorded for this clonotype. The chain is built from TRBV6-1 and TRBJ1-2; possibly TRBD1 for D (5 bases). The CDR3 totals 14 residues. The V gene lost 2 bases and the J gene lost 6 bases, with 13 bases spanning the gap. The germline V gene has CDR1 MNHNS and CDR2 SASEGT. CDR3: CASSEMGENHGYTF. Written as DNA, the CDR3 is TGTGCCAGCAGTGAAATGGGGGAAAACCATGGCTACACCTTC.

There are many counts of this clonotype. The CDR3 spells CASSLARWPGWNTEAFF. The CDR3 nucleotides read TGTGCCAGCAGCTTAGCGAGATGGCCAGGGTGGAACACTGAAGCTTTCTTT. The chain couples TRBV7-2 to TRBJ1-1, with a tentative D call TRBD1 (5 bases). V was pared by 0 bases and J by 1 base, with 15 bases between. Germline assignment: CDR1 SGHTA and CDR2 FQGNSA. CDR3 length: 17 amino acids.

This clonotype was counted ten times or more. The chain combines TRBV5-1 with TRBJ2-4, with D possibly being TRBD1 (6 bases). Germline assignment: CDR1 SGHRS and CDR2 YFSETQ. The V and J ends lost 0 bases and 11 bases respectively, with 18 bases between them. The CDR3 sequence is 15 residues long. Written as DNA, the CDR3 is TGCGCCAGCAGCTTGGCCGGACAGTCAGTTCCCTTTCAGTACTTC. This gives the protein CASSLAGQSVPFQYF.